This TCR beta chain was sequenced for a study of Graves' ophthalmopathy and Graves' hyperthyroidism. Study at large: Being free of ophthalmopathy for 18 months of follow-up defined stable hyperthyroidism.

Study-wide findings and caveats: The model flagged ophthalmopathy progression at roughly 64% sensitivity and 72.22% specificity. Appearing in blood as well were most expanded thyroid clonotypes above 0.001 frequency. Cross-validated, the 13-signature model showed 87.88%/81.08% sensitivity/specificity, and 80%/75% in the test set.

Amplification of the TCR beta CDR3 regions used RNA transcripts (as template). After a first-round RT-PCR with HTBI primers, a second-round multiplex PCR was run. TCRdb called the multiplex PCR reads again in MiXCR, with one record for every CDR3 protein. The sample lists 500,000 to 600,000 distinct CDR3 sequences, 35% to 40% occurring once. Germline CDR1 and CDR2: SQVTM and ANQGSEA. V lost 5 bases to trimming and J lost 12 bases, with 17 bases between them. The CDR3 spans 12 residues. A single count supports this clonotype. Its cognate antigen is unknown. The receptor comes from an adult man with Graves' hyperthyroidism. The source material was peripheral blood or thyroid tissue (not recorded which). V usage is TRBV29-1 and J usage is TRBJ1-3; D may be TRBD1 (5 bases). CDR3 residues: CSVPPRVDSIYF. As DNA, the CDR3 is TGCAGCGTTCCGCCGCGGGTAGACAGCATATATTTT.